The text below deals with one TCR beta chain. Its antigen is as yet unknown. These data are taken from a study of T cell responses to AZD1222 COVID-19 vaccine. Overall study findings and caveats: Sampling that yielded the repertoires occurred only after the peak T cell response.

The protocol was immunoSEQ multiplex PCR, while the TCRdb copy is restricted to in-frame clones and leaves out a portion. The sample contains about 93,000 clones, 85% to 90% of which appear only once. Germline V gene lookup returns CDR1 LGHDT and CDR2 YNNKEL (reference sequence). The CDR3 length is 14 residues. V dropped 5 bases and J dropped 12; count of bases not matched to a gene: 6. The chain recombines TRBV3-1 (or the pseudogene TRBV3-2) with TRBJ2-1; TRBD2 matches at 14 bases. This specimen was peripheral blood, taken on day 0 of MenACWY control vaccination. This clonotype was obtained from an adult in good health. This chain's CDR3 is CASSSGLAGGGQFF. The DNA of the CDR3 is TGTGCCAGCAGCTCCGGACTAGCGGGGGGTGGGCAGTTCTTC.